This T cell receptor (beta chain) was profiled in a study of T cell responses to AZD1222 COVID-19 vaccine. This CDR3 region has 17 residues. Germline V gene lookup returns CDR1 LNHDA and CDR2 SQIVND (reference sequence). V lost 4 bases, J lost 2 bases, and 12 bases stayed unmatched. The protocol was immunoSEQ multiplex PCR, while the TCRdb copy is restricted to in-frame clones and leaves out a portion. The table lists about 130,000 clones, 75% to 95% of them singletons. The receptor was isolated from an adult in good health. This specimen consisted of peripheral blood, obtained on day 0 of AZD1222 vaccination. This chain connects TRBV19 to TRBJ2-3; TRBD1 agrees at 7 bases. The CDR3 bases are TGTGCCAGTAGTACCGGGACAGTCCTCTCGTCCACAGATACGCAGTATTTT. It specifies CASSTGTVLSSTDTQYF.